A single sample is the source of the 31 T cell receptor beta chains below, sequenced in a study of response to subunit inactivated influenza vaccine. TCRdb ran MiXCR on the RT-PCR reads and lists one entry per CDR3 protein. The table has fewer than 750,000 distinct CDR3 sequences, around 13% seen once. The input for sequencing was PBMCs from blood, taken roughly 12 days after vaccination. Source of these receptors: a man in his forties or fifties who received an inactivated influenza vaccine.

This clonotype was seen at least ten times. The V gene is TRBV11-2, the J gene TRBJ2-3, with D perhaps matching TRBD1 (6 bases). Germline CDR1 reads SGHAT; CDR2 reads FQNNGV. The CDR3 runs to 15 residues. V was cut by 1 base and J by 3 bases, with 11 bases left in between. CDR3 sequence reads: CASSLVGGRTDTQYF. In nucleotides, the CDR3 is TGTGCCAGCAGCTTAGTAGGGGGAAGGACAGATACGCAGTATTTT.

J is TRBJ2-4 and V is TRBV4-2; 10 positions agree with TRBD1. The V and J ends lost 3 bases and 5 bases, in that order; junction bases with no gene match: 7. The CDR3 contains 16 residues. Germline CDR1 and CDR2: LGHNA and YNFKEQ. The CDR3 bases are TGTGCCAGCAGCCAGCCAATCGGGACAGGGGAAAACATTCAGTACTTC. Translation: CASSQPIGTGENIQYF.

The chain recombines TRBV28 with TRBJ2-5, with TRBD1 identical over 9 bases. CDR1 is MDHEN, CDR2 SYDVKM, per germline. V lost 8 bases and J lost 4; bases outside the gene matches: 11. The CDR3 sequence is 15 residues long. DNA for the CDR3: TGTGCCAGCCGGGACAGGGAAAGGCGGTTAGAGACCCAGTACTTC. Translated: CASRDRERRLETQYF.

The chain combines TRBV10-3 with TRBJ2-3, with D maybe TRBD1 (5 bases). V lost 8 bases, J lost 2 bases, and 14 bases lay in between. This CDR3 region has 14 residues. Germline V gene lookup returns CDR1 ENHRY and CDR2 SYGVKD. The CDR3 region is CAIGAAGPTDTQYF. In nucleotides, the CDR3 is TGTGCCATCGGGGCGGCAGGACCCACAGATACGCAGTATTTT.

The chain recombines TRBV10-1 with TRBJ2-5; 12 bases line up with TRBD1. Germline CDR1 and CDR2: WNHNN and SYGVQD (reference sequence). This CDR3 region has 14 residues. J lost 4 bases, V lost 4 bases, and 1 base had no gene match. The CDR3, as DNA: TGCGCCAGCAGTGGGGACAGGGGGCGAGAGACCCAGTACTTC. Its translation is CASSGDRGRETQYF.

This clonotype was observed a handful of times. The chain recombines TRBV7-8 with TRBJ2-3; 9 bases agree with TRBD2. Losses at the gene ends were 8 bases for V and 6 bases for J; bases not matched to a gene: 9. CDR3 length: 14 residues. Germline V gene sequence: CDR1 SGHVS, CDR2 FQNEAQ. The CDR3 DNA reads TGTGCCAGCTCTGCGGGGGGGCTTTCGGATACGCAGTATTTT. Translating it yields CASSAGGLSDTQYF.

J is TRBJ2-7 and V is TRBV18; 8 bases are shared with TRBD1. V lost 6 bases to trimming and J lost 3 bases; unmatched junction nucleotides: 10. This CDR3 spans 15 amino acids. Per germline, CDR1 KGHSH and CDR2 LQKENI. The CDR3 region has the DNA TGTGCCAGCTCCCCCGGGACAGGTGTAAACTACGAGCAGTACTTC. It codes for CASSPGTGVNYEQYF.

The rearrangement joins TRBV10-3 to TRBJ2-3; 15 bases are a match to TRBD2. Germline lookup yields CDR1 ENHRY and CDR2 SYGVKD. Losses at the gene ends were 2 bases for V and 3 bases for J; bases not matched to a gene: 0. The CDR3 consists of 16 residues. The chain's CDR3 is CAISEGLAGGTDTQYF. The CDR3 bases are TGTGCCATCAGTGAGGGACTAGCGGGGGGGACAGATACGCAGTATTTT.

At least ten counts were recorded for this clonotype. The chain recombines TRBV29-1 with TRBJ2-5; 7 bases fit TRBD2. The germline V gene has CDR1 SQVTM and CDR2 ANQGSEA. This CDR3 comprises 15 residues. Trimming cost V 6 bases and J 2 bases; bases outside gene matches: 12. The CDR3 protein is CSVAPGGGFQETQYF. CDR3 nucleotide sequence: TGCAGCGTCGCCCCCGGCGGGGGATTTCAAGAGACCCAGTACTTC.

This clonotype was seen more than once but under ten times. The chain employs TRBV9 and TRBJ2-7, with 7 bases fitting TRBD1. The CDR3 has 14 amino acids. Germline values: CDR1 SGDLS, CDR2 YYNGEE. V was pared by 3 bases and J by 2 bases, with 5 bases of the junction left unmatched. The chain's CDR3 is CASSARDRPYEQYF. CDR3 DNA: TGTGCCAGCAGCGCACGGGACAGACCCTACGAGCAGTACTTC. The variable domain in full, completed from reference TRBV9 and TRBJ2-7, reads DSGVTQTPKHLITATGQRVTLRCSPRSGDLSVYWYQQSLDQGLQFLIQYYNGEERAKGNILERFSAQQFPDLHSELNLSSLELGDSALYFCASSARDRPYEQYFGPGTRLTVT.

This clonotype showed up just a few times. A read error may account for a junction end that differs from germline. This chain connects TRBV7-9 to TRBJ1-1; D unclear. The length of the CDR3 is 15 residues. From germline, CDR1 is SEHNR and CDR2 FQNEAQ (reference sequence). CDR3 in amino acids: CASSYPTIMNTEVFF. CDR3 bases: TGTGCCAGCAGCTACCCTACGATAATGAACACTGAAGTTTTCTTT. Complete variable domain (other parts from reference TRBV7-9 and TRBJ1-1): DTGVSQNPRHKITKRGQNVTFRCDPISEHNRLYWYRQTLGQGPEFLTYFQNEAQLEKSRLLSDRFSAERPKGSFSTLEIQRTEQGDSAMYLCASSYPTIMNTEVFFGQGTRLTVV.

This clonotype appeared a few times. This chain uses TRBV3-1 with TRBJ1-5, with D unclear. CDR1 is LGHDT and CDR2 is YNNKEL in the germline V gene (reference sequence). The CDR3 consists of 17 residues. V lost 0 bases and J 2 bases, leaving 14 bases between the germline ends. CDR3 in DNA: TGTGCCAGCAGCCAAGATCGGCGACACCGTGGCAATCAGCCCCAGCATTTT. Its translation: CASSQDRRHRGNQPQHF.

This clonotype was detected many times. The rearrangement uses TRBV6-2 or TRBV6-3 and TRBJ2-1; the D call may be TRBD1 or TRBD2 (5 bases each). Germline values: CDR1 MNHEY, CDR2 SVGEGT. V was clipped by 2 bases and J by 9 bases, with 17 bases between them. CDR3 length equals 15 residues. The CDR3 sequence is CASSYPWGFESEQFF. The CDR3 DNA reads TGTGCCAGCAGTTACCCATGGGGGTTTGAATCTGAGCAGTTCTTC.

This clonotype was observed a handful of times. This rearrangement joins TRBV5-4 to TRBJ1-1, with D unresolved. The CDR3 sequence is 16 residues long. Germline CDR1 reads SGHNT; CDR2 reads YYREEE (reference sequence). V lost 4 bases to trimming and J lost 1 base, with 17 bases between them. This CDR3 reads CASSPPPSGGNTEAFF. Here the CDR3 DNA reads TGTGCCAGCAGCCCCCCACCTTCGGGAGGGAACACTGAAGCTTTCTTT.

This clonotype was found many times. The chain links TRBV10-3 to TRBJ2-7; D is perhaps TRBD1 (5 bases). The germline gives CDR1 ENHRY, CDR2 SYGVKD. The V and J ends lost 3 bases and 4 bases respectively, with 16 bases between them. The CDR3 is made up of 15 amino acids. The CDR3 DNA sequence: TGTGCCATCAGTGATTCGGCAGGGTTAGGGTACGAGCAGTACTTC. Translation gives CAISDSAGLGYEQYF.

The rearrangement links TRBV18 to TRBJ2-1; TRBD2 matches 8 bases. J was trimmed by 5 bases and V by 0 bases; bases with no gene match: 6. The CDR3 has 16 residues. CDR1 is KGHSH and CDR2 is LQKENI in the germline V gene. Here the CDR3 DNA reads TGTGCCAGCTCACCACCGGACGGGGGGGCCAACAATGAGCAGTTCTTC. As protein: CASSPPDGGANNEQFF.

V usage is TRBV29-1 and J usage is TRBJ2-7, with D perhaps matching TRBD1 (5 bases). V was trimmed by 3 bases and J by 4 bases, leaving 10 bases between them. The CDR3 contains 12 residues. Germline-derived CDR1 and CDR2 are SQVTM and ANQGSEA. CDR3 amino acids: CSVEDKGYEQYF. The CDR3 nucleotides read TGCAGCGTTGAGGACAAGGGGTACGAGCAGTACTTC.

This clonotype turned up a few times. V is TRBV25-1 and J is TRBJ2-5, with D perhaps assigned TRBD1 or TRBD2 (6 bases each). This CDR3 contains 12 residues. V was pared by 7 bases and J by 8 bases, with 14 bases between. Germline CDR1 MGHDK, CDR2 SYGVNS. DNA for the CDR3: TGTGCCAGCACCGCACCCGGGGGCACCCAGTACTTC. Protein: CASTAPGGTQYF.

This clonotype was found a few times. One junction end does not reproduce the germline sequence, and a read error may be involved. The chain recombines TRBV14 with TRBJ1-2; D gene ambiguous. Germline V gives CDR1 SGHDN, CDR2 FVKESK. The CDR3 contains 13 residues. CDR3 amino acids: CASSQVLVGGYTF. The CDR3 DNA is TGTGCCAGCAGTCAAGTTCTCGTAGGTGGCTACACCTTC.

This clonotype turned up a few times. This chain joins TRBV3-1 and TRBJ2-6; the D gene is possibly TRBD2 (6 bases). V lost 3 bases to trimming and J lost 1 base, with 13 bases between them. This CDR3 comprises 17 residues. Germline V gene sequence: CDR1 LGHDT, CDR2 YNNKEL (reference sequence). The CDR3 spells CASSQGVGGSGANVLTF. The CDR3 coding sequence is TGTGCCAGCAGCCAGGGAGTTGGGGGGTCTGGGGCCAACGTCCTGACTTTC.

This clonotype has just a few counts. The gene calls are TRBV28 and TRBJ1-2, with 10 bases matching TRBD1. This CDR3 spans 16 amino acids. V was clipped by 3 bases and J by 5 bases; unmatched bases: 9. CDR1 is MDHEN, CDR2 SYDVKM, per germline. CDR3 sequence (DNA): TGTGCCAGCAGTTTTCCGACAGGGGGCGCGAGGTATGGCTACACCTTC. It codes for CASSFPTGGARYGYTF.

The V and J genes are TRBV5-1 and TRBJ2-1; TRBD2 is a possible D gene (5 bases). Germline CDR1 and CDR2: SGHRS and YFSETQ. This CDR3 spans 15 amino acids. The V and J ends lost 0 bases and 9 bases respectively, with 16 bases between them. CDR3 sequence reads: CASSLEPGFRIEQFF. The CDR3 DNA is TGCGCCAGCAGCTTGGAGCCGGGATTCAGGATTGAGCAGTTCTTC.

This clonotype was observed many times. The CDR3 region has the DNA TGCAGCGTACAGGGGGAGGTATACGAGCAGTACTTC. Encoded protein: CSVQGEVYEQYF. The chain carries TRBV20-1 and TRBJ2-7; 8 positions match TRBD1. CDR3 size: 12 residues. Germline lookup yields CDR1 DFQATT and CDR2 SNEGSKA (reference sequence).

This clonotype occurred a few times. CDR3 DNA: TGTGCCAGCAGCGGTAGCGGGAGGGCGGGAGATACGCAGTATTTT. Protein: CASSGSGRAGDTQYF. J is TRBJ2-3 and V is TRBV9; 11 bases align to TRBD2. After removal of 3 bases from V and 5 bases from J, the junction contained 5 bases not matched to a gene. The CDR3 is 15 amino acids. CDR1 and CDR2 (germline): SGDLS, YYNGEE.

This chain links TRBV18 with TRBJ2-2; D not resolved. This CDR3 has 13 amino acids. V lost 1 base, J lost 6 bases, and 6 bases lay in between. Germline-derived CDR1 and CDR2 are KGHSH and LQKENI. The CDR3 nucleotides are TGTGCCAGCTCACCACAAAGGTCCGGGGAGCTGTTTTTT. Translating gives CASSPQRSGELFF.

The V call is TRBV19, the J call TRBJ2-7; possible D gene TRBD2, 5 bases. V dropped 5 bases and J dropped 5 bases, with 13 bases sitting between them. Germline lookup yields CDR1 LNHDA and CDR2 SQIVND (reference sequence). The CDR3 extends over 13 amino acids. In nucleotides, the CDR3 is TGTGCCAGTAGTTGGGCCCCCGGGGACGAGCAGTACTTC. Translating gives CASSWAPGDEQYF.

The chain carries TRBV5-5 and TRBJ1-2; 8 bases fit TRBD1. The V and J ends lost 4 bases and 7 bases, in that order; junction bases with no gene match: 9. Germline assignment: CDR1 SGHKS and CDR2 YYEKEE (reference sequence). CDR3 length equals 14 residues. CDR3 sequence: CASSKEGQGPGYTF. The DNA of the CDR3 is TGTGCCAGCAGCAAGGAAGGACAGGGACCTGGCTACACCTTC.

The rearrangement joins TRBV7-2 to TRBJ2-3; 8 positions match TRBD2. CDR3 size: 15 residues. The germline gives CDR1 SGHTA, CDR2 FQGNSA. The trim removed 7 bases at V and 2 bases at J, leaving 8 bases unmatched. Written as DNA, the CDR3 is TGTGCCAGCATCCGGACTAGCTTATCCACAGATACGCAGTATTTT. Its protein is CASIRTSLSTDTQYF.

This clonotype was counted a few times. The rearrangement joins TRBV20-1 to TRBJ2-5; tentative D call: TRBD1 (5 bases). The CDR3 covers 14 residues. V shed 4 bases and J shed 0 bases, with 12 bases lying between them. Germline V gives CDR1 DFQATT, CDR2 SNEGSKA (reference sequence). DNA for the CDR3: TGCAGTGCTAACAGGCTGGAGAACCAAGAGACCCAGTACTTC. Amino acid sequence: CSANRLENQETQYF.

Only a few counts were recorded for this clonotype. V usage is TRBV6-5 and J usage is TRBJ1-2; D is ambiguous. Trimming took off 4 bases at V and 0 bases at J, with 9 bases between the two ends. The CDR3 is 14 residues long. CDR1 MNHEY and CDR2 SVGAGI come from the germline V gene. The CDR3: CASSWLEANYGYTF. The DNA of the CDR3 is TGTGCCAGCAGTTGGCTGGAAGCTAACTATGGCTACACCTTC.

This chain uses TRBV5-6 with TRBJ1-4; D may be TRBD1 (6 bases). V was shortened by 7 bases and J by 4 bases, with 11 bases between the two germline ends. CDR3 length: 13 amino acids. Germline V CDR1 and CDR2: SGHDT, YYEEEE. As DNA, the CDR3 is TGTGCCAGCCGAGGACAGCTTAATGAAAAACTGTTTTTT. Translated, it gives CASRGQLNEKLFF.